The source of this TCR beta chain is a study of graft-versus-host responses after intestinal transplantation (dated by TCRdb to about 2021). Looking at the study overall: The transplants that recipients received were multivisceral, liver-intestinal, or isolated intestinal. Every recipient was given anti-thymocyte globulin induction, followed by 2 to 4 years of maintenance tacrolimus and steroids. After intestinal transplantation, graft-versus-host and host-versus-graft alloreactive T cell clones were followed in the graft, circulation and bone marrow using bulk TCR-beta CDR3 sequencing. Alloreactive clones were identified by sequencing pre-transplant mixed lymphocyte reaction products and comparing these products with unstimulated pre-transplant donor and recipient T cells. The cohort enrolled some 23 intestinal transplant recipients including one retransplant, and a few patients lacking pretransplant specimens were excluded. Donor T cell macrochimerism was defined as a peak of at least 4% donor T cells among recipient peripheral blood mononuclear cells. Instead of going to the commercial service, samples from a few later patients were sequenced in-house on an Illumina MiSeq and processed with MiXCR. Here is what the overall study found, with its caveats: GvH clones were detected in recipient bone marrow, and some of these GvH clones were observed earlier in ileal mucosa or blood, consistent with an intestinal mucosal origin. The relatively low number and heterogeneity of intestinal transplant patients limited the conclusions. Peak levels of circulating GvH clones were associated with declines in HvG clones early after transplant. In patients with donor T cell macrochimerism, the allografts had high GvH to HvG T cell clonal ratios.

Library prep was done by the immunoSEQ multiplex PCR assay. For most patients, genomic DNA was isolated with the Qiagen DNeasy Blood and Tissue Kit and shipped frozen to Adaptive Biotechnologies for TCR sequencing. For most patients, genomic DNA was subjected to high-throughput TCR-beta CDR3 sequencing by Adaptive Biotechnologies. Concerning the study's data processing: Adaptive's ImmunoSEQ software was the source of the TCR sequencing data for 15 to 20 patients, while a few other patients were processed with MiXCR and VDJtools. CD4 versus CD8 sorting errors were corrected by removing sequences found in both subsets at a frequency ratio below 5:1. Because the origin of CDR3 nucleotide sequences shared between donor and recipient could not be assigned, those sequences were removed. Alloreactive clones required at least 2-fold expansion over unstimulated cells and minimum CFSE-low frequency of 0.002% (template counts) or 0.001% (read counts). Mappable clones were those detected in sequenced pre-transplant spleen, lymph node, or MLR CFSE-low populations of the donor or recipient. The cumulative frequency of alloreactive clones was calculated as a percentage of all sequences, weighted by copy number. TCRdb stores this immuneACCESS table with in-frame sequences only. Part of the clones is absent; in the studies checked, under half of the shortfall reflects unresolved V genes, and no reason is known for the rest. That table furnishes V, J and clone size, whereas the DNA furnished D and trimming. In this sample the table shows 70,000 to 80,000 clones, 80% to 95% of which occur a single time. The ten most abundant clones make up about 1.3% of the sample.

The sample's time point label, decoded: cells obtained before transplantation from donor or recipient. CD3+CD4+ and CD3+CD8+ populations were FACS-sorted from unstimulated pre-transplant donor and recipient cells taken from spleen or lymph nodes. As regards this clone: What antigen it recognizes has not been identified. Per-nucleotide qualities are absent, and no much larger clonotype sits a single base away.

This material consisted of unstimulated CD8+ T cells sorted from spleen or lymph node cells, taken before intestinal transplant. The sequence derives from a human donor who received an intestinal transplant.

CDR3 reads: CASSHETDATNEKLFF. Here is the DNA: TGCGCCAGCAGTCACGAGACAGATGCAACTAATGAAAAACTGTTTTTT. The chain is encoded by TRBV5-1 joined to TRBJ1-4; TRBD1 is a possible D gene, resting on 5 matching bases. The CDR3 sequence holds 16 residues, the cysteine and phenylalanine included. The retained sequence is limited to the CDR3, 48 bases, with the frame set at the first base. Based on the germline V gene, the CDR1 and CDR2 sequences are SGHRS and YFSETQ. Trimming removed 5 bases from V and 0 bases from J, leaving 14 bases between the germline ends.